This passage covers 8 T cell receptor beta chains from one sample sequenced in a study of OX40 agonist ivuxolimab in advanced cancers. The library was made by the immunoSEQ multiplex PCR assay. TCRdb took over this immuneACCESS table, retaining in-frame rearrangements with V and J assigned. Such tables are incomplete; in checked studies, under half of the missing clones stem from an unresolved V gene, and the remainder is unexplained. Recorded for this sample are roughly 80,000 clones; over 85% of them occurred a single time. Of the sample, about 0.32% is held by the ten largest clones. The input for sequencing was CD4+ or CD8+ T cells sorted from blood, taken in a trial of the OX40 agonist ivuxolimab. These receptors were collected from an adult with an advanced solid tumor such as melanoma, head and neck, liver or kidney cancer.

The V call is TRBV7-3, the J call TRBJ2-5; 8 bases are a match to TRBD1. V trimming: 2 bases; J trimming: 3 bases; junction bases outside the gene matches: 5. This CDR3 contains 15 residues. Germline loops: CDR1 SGHTA, CDR2 FQGTGA. DNA for the CDR3: TGTGCCAGCAGCTTATCCAGGGGGCGCGAAGAGACCCAGTACTTC. As protein: CASSLSRGREETQYF.

The V gene is TRBV5-1, the J gene TRBJ2-1; D may match TRBD1 or TRBD2 (5 bases each). The CDR3 length is 14 residues. Germline values: CDR1 SGHRS, CDR2 YFSETQ. Trimming took off 5 bases at V and 5 bases at J, with 14 bases between the two ends. CDR3 residues: CASRRGSDDNEQFF. The CDR3 DNA reads as TGCGCCAGCAGGAGGGGTTCGGACGACAATGAGCAGTTCTTC.

The rearrangement links TRBV2 to TRBJ2-2; 13 bases fit TRBD2. The CDR3 totals 17 residues. The V segment lost 6 bases and the J segment 6 bases; nucleotides outside the gene matches: 10. The germline V gene has CDR1 SNHLY and CDR2 FYNNEI. CDR3 amino acids: CASRETGTSGDAGELFF. In DNA form, the CDR3 reads TGTGCCAGCAGGGAAACCGGGACTAGCGGGGACGCCGGGGAGCTGTTTTTT.

The table lists this clone with a count of one. The rearrangement joins TRBV18 to TRBJ2-1; 11 nucleotides match TRBD2. J lost 10 bases, V lost 4 bases, and 12 bases had no gene match. The CDR3 is 16 amino acids. Germline CDR1 and CDR2: KGHSH and LQKENI. Written as DNA, the CDR3 is TGTGCCAGCTCACACGGACTAGCGGGTCCTATAGAGGAGCAGTTCTTC. Translation: CASSHGLAGPIEEQFF.

CDR3 DNA sequence: TGTGCCAGCAGCCCTTATCCAGGGGGATCTGGAAACACCATATATTTT. It is translated as CASSPYPGGSGNTIYF. The genes are TRBV7-2 and TRBJ1-3, with 7 positions matching TRBD1. J was trimmed by 1 base and V by 5 bases; bases with no gene match: 8. Germline V gene sequence: CDR1 SGHTA, CDR2 FQGNSA. The CDR3 is 16 amino acids.

V gene TRBV30 combines with J gene TRBJ2-5; TRBD1 matches at 8 bases. Trimming took 5 bases from V and 5 from J; bases not matched to a gene: 4. The CDR3 covers 12 residues. Germline CDR1 is GTSNPN and CDR2 is SVGIG (reference sequence). The CDR3 spells CAWAGGRETQYF. Here the CDR3 DNA reads TGTGCCTGGGCAGGGGGCCGGGAGACCCAGTACTTC.

The chain has TRBV5-4 and TRBJ2-7; D remains ambiguous. CDR1 is SGHNT, CDR2 YYREEE, per germline (reference sequence). The germline V and J ends were trimmed by 4 bases and 0 bases, with 14 bases remaining between them. The CDR3 extends over 15 amino acids. Written as DNA, the CDR3 is TGTGCCAGCAGCCCGGAAGGGCGCAGCTCCTACGAGCAGTACTTC. Translating it yields CASSPEGRSSYEQYF.

The CDR3, as DNA: TGTGCCAGCAGCTTAGATCCGGCGGTCTACGAGCAGTACTTC. Protein sequence: CASSLDPAVYEQYF. The J gene is TRBJ2-7, the V gene TRBV7-2; D is undetermined. Germline lookup yields CDR1 SGHTA and CDR2 FQGNSA. This CDR3 comprises 14 residues. V lost 1 base and J lost 3, with 10 bases in between.